These 24 T cell receptor beta chains came from one sample sequenced in a study of cytotoxic CD8 clonotypes in ibrutinib-treated CLL. Produced via immunoSEQ multiplex PCR; TCRdb's table is partial and in-frame only. This repertoire shows 250,000 to 350,000 clones, approximately 76% found once; its top ten account for about 5%. Sample: PBMCs, taken at disease progression, from a patient treated with ibrutinib. All receptors derive from a human donor with chronic lymphocytic leukemia.

This chain connects TRBV7-2 to TRBJ1-2; tentatively, D is TRBD1 (6 bases). Germline lookup yields CDR1 SGHTA and CDR2 FQGNSA. V was clipped by 5 bases and J by 2 bases, with 15 bases between them. CDR3 length: 15 residues. The CDR3 region is CASSPRGGANYGYTF. CDR3 DNA sequence: TGTGCCAGCAGCCCGAGGGGGGGCGCGAACTATGGCTACACCTTC.

In this sample, this clone turned up a few times. This chain links TRBV19 with TRBJ1-2; D ambiguous. Trimming took off 5 bases at V and 0 bases at J, with 10 bases between the two ends. The CDR3 runs to 14 residues. CDR1 and CDR2 from the germline V gene are LNHDA and SQIVND (reference sequence). The CDR3 here is CASSARATNYGYTF. The DNA of the CDR3 is TGTGCCAGTAGTGCCAGAGCAACTAACTATGGCTACACCTTC.

The rearrangement uses TRBV5-4 and TRBJ2-2; 7 bases align to TRBD1. The length of the CDR3 is 16 residues. Germline loops: CDR1 SGHNT, CDR2 YYREEE (reference sequence). V dropped 0 bases and J dropped 5; count of bases not matched to a gene: 7. The CDR3 coding sequence is TGTGCCAGCAGCTTGGCAGCAGGGGGTAAAACCGGGGAGCTGTTTTTT. Translating it yields CASSLAAGGKTGELFF.

V is TRBV19 and J is TRBJ1-2; D is undetermined. V was shortened by 10 bases and J by 3 bases, with 12 bases between the two germline ends. The germline V gene has CDR1 LNHDA and CDR2 SQIVND (reference sequence). This CDR3 contains 12 residues. Written as DNA, the CDR3 is TGTGCCACCAATCTTGGGTACTATGGCTACACCTTC. Protein: CATNLGYYGYTF. Full variable domain (rest looked up from reference TRBV19 and TRBJ1-2): DGGITQSPKYLFRKEGQNVTLSCEQNLNHDAMYWYRQDPGQGLRLIYYSQIVNDFQKGDIAEGYSVSREKKESFPLTVTSAQKNPTAFYLCATNLGYYGYTFGSGTRLTVV.

The V gene is TRBV9, the J gene TRBJ2-7; D might be TRBD1 (5 bases). Germline V gives CDR1 SGDLS, CDR2 YYNGEE. Trimming stripped 4 bases from V and 0 bases from J, with 8 bases between. CDR3 length: 13 amino acids. The CDR3 protein is CASSPGHSYEQYF. The CDR3 DNA reads TGTGCCAGCAGCCCCGGACACTCCTACGAGCAGTACTTC. Looking up the rest from reference TRBV9 and TRBJ2-7 gives the full variable domain: DSGVTQTPKHLITATGQRVTLRCSPRSGDLSVYWYQQSLDQGLQFLIQYYNGEERAKGNILERFSAQQFPDLHSELNLSSLELGDSALYFCASSPGHSYEQYFGPGTRLTVT.

For this clone: The same CDR3 can be traced to other DNA sequences in this sample. V usage is TRBV19 and J usage is TRBJ1-5; D is unclear. The V gene lost 1 base and the J gene lost 4 bases, with 8 bases spanning the gap. This CDR3 comprises 14 residues. Germline lookup yields CDR1 LNHDA and CDR2 SQIVND (reference sequence). The chain's CDR3 is CASSIVSGNQPQHF. CDR3 coding DNA: TGTGCCAGTAGTATAGTTTCCGGTAATCAGCCCCAGCATTTT. The full variable domain, completed using reference TRBV19 and TRBJ1-5, is DGGITQSPKYLFRKEGQNVTLSCEQNLNHDAMYWYRQDPGQGLRLIYYSQIVNDFQKGDIAEGYSVSREKKESFPLTVTSAQKNPTAFYLCASSIVSGNQPQHFGDGTRLSIL.

The chain recombines TRBV29-1 with TRBJ2-2; D might be TRBD1 or TRBD2, each matching 6 bases. Deletions cut 6 bases from V and 0 bases from J, with 14 bases between. The CDR3 extends over 15 amino acids. CDR1 is SQVTM and CDR2 is ANQGSEA in the germline V gene. The CDR3 sequence: CSVVVGGSNTGELFF. CDR3 nucleotides: TGCAGCGTGGTGGTCGGGGGCTCGAACACCGGGGAGCTGTTTTTT.

This chain links TRBV5-5 with TRBJ2-7, with 11 positions matching TRBD2. Trimming cost V 5 bases and J 4 bases; bases outside gene matches: 14. The germline V gene encodes CDR1 SGHKS and CDR2 YYEKEE (reference sequence). The CDR3 is made up of 17 amino acids. The DNA of the CDR3 is TGTGCCAGCAGTTCCCTGTTTCGCCCTAGCGGGAGGTACGAGCAGTACTTC. This gives the protein CASSSLFRPSGRYEQYF.

The CDR3 sequence is CASRSTGTTEAFF. In nucleotides, the CDR3 is TGTGCCAGCAGGTCGACAGGGACCACTGAAGCTTTCTTT. V gene TRBV28 combines with J gene TRBJ1-1; 7 bases align to TRBD1. Trimming cost V 6 bases and J 4 bases; bases outside gene matches: 5. The CDR3 has 13 residues. Germline loops: CDR1 MDHEN, CDR2 SYDVKM.

This clone is judged medium-sized (0.01 to 0.1%). Additional DNA sequences in this sample encode the identical CDR3. The chain employs TRBV10-2 and TRBJ1-5; D is uncertain. The V and J ends lost 3 bases and 0 bases respectively, with 9 bases between them. The CDR3 covers 15 residues. From germline, CDR1 is WSHSY and CDR2 SAAADI. The chain's CDR3 is CASSDAGYSNQPQHF. The DNA for the CDR3 is TGCGCCAGCAGTGACGCAGGTTATAGCAATCAGCCCCAGCATTTT.

CDR3 nucleotides: TGTGCCAGCAGCGAACTAGCGGGAGCGATCAATGAGCAGTTCTTC. Translating gives CASSELAGAINEQFF. The rearrangement joins TRBV9 to TRBJ2-1, with 11 positions matching TRBD2. Germline trimming cut 3 bases from V and 6 bases from J; bases unmatched to any gene: 5. This CDR3 is 15 amino acids long. Germline CDR1 reads SGDLS; CDR2 reads YYNGEE.

This clone was counted only a few times. V gene TRBV4-1 combines with J gene TRBJ1-1; D call uncertain. Looked up from germline, CDR1 is MGHRA and CDR2 is YSYEKL. The CDR3 is made up of 11 amino acids. The V end lost 0 bases, the J end lost 7 bases, and 3 bases lay between the germline ends. The CDR3 sequence: CASSQESEAFF. The CDR3 DNA follows: TGCGCCAGCAGCCAAGAAAGTGAAGCTTTCTTT.

The V call is TRBV7-9, the J call TRBJ2-3; no definite D call. The CDR3 is 13 amino acids. CDR1 and CDR2 from the germline V gene are SEHNR and FQNEAQ (reference sequence). V was shortened by 2 bases and J by 5 bases, with 8 bases between the two germline ends. The CDR3: CASSLPGRDTQYF. The CDR3 DNA reads as TGTGCCAGCAGCTTACCGGGCCGAGATACGCAGTATTTT. Variable domain in full (rest from reference TRBV7-9 and TRBJ2-3): DTGVSQNPRHKITKRGQNVTFRCDPISEHNRLYWYRQTLGQGPEFLTYFQNEAQLEKSRLLSDRFSAERPKGSFSTLEIQRTEQGDSAMYLCASSLPGRDTQYFGPGTRLTVL.

This clone appeared once. The rearrangement uses TRBV14 and TRBJ2-1, with 8 bases fitting TRBD2. Germline V CDR1 and CDR2: SGHDN, FVKESK. The CDR3 extends over 13 amino acids. V trimming: 5 bases; J trimming: 7 bases; junction bases outside the gene matches: 4. Here the CDR3 reads CASSLRGANEQFF. The DNA for the CDR3 is TGTGCCAGCAGCTTGCGGGGGGCTAATGAGCAGTTCTTC.

The chain links TRBV4-1 to TRBJ2-3; 8 bases match TRBD2. In germline, CDR1 is MGHRA, CDR2 YSYEKL. The CDR3 has 16 amino acids. V lost 4 bases to trimming and J lost 4 bases; unmatched junction nucleotides: 10. CDR3 nucleotides: TGCGCCAGCAGCCTCACTAAGCGGGAGAGGTCAGATACGCAGTATTTT. It codes for CASSLTKRERSDTQYF.

The rearrangement uses TRBV11-2 and TRBJ2-7, with D maybe TRBD1 (6 bases). Looked up from germline, CDR1 is SGHAT and CDR2 is FQNNGV. The V gene lost 3 bases and the J gene lost 1 base, with 10 bases spanning the gap. The CDR3 sequence is 14 residues long. CDR3 sequence reads: CASSFEGVSYEQYF. CDR3 sequence (DNA): TGTGCCAGCAGCTTTGAGGGGGTTTCCTACGAGCAGTACTTC. Looking up the rest from reference TRBV11-2 and TRBJ2-7 gives the full variable domain: EAGVAQSPRYKIIEKRQSVAFWCNPISGHATLYWYQQILGQGPKLLIQFQNNGVVDDSQLPKDRFSAERLKGVDSTLKIQPAKLEDSAVYLCASSFEGVSYEQYFGPGTRLTVT.

The V gene is TRBV11-2, the J gene TRBJ1-1, with D possibly matching TRBD1 (6 bases). CDR3 length equals 14 residues. Germline values: CDR1 SGHAT, CDR2 FQNNGV. V dropped 7 bases and J dropped 1 base, with 13 bases sitting between them. The CDR3 DNA reads TGTGCCAGCACCTCAGGGGTCGGGAACACTGAAGCTTTCTTT. This translates into CASTSGVGNTEAFF.

The V and J genes are TRBV19 and TRBJ1-4; TRBD1 matches at 9 bases. CDR3 length: 14 amino acids. Germline V CDR1 and CDR2: LNHDA, SQIVND (reference sequence). The junction had 7 bases not matched to a gene; V was cut back by 6 bases and J by 8 bases. The CDR3: CASSDRGGSEKLFF. DNA for the CDR3: TGTGCCAGTAGCGACAGGGGGGGTTCGGAAAAACTGTTTTTT.

In its sample, this clone was seen a few times. The chain recombines TRBV5-6 with TRBJ1-3; D call uncertain. Between the trimmed V and J ends, which lost 4 bases and 0 bases, there was a span of 14 bases. Germline CDR1 is SGHDT and CDR2 is YYEEEE. The CDR3 extends over 16 amino acids. The CDR3 loop is CASSRLDWSSGNTIYF. The DNA of the CDR3 is TGTGCCAGCAGCCGTTTGGACTGGAGCTCTGGAAACACCATATATTTT.

The rearrangement joins TRBV7-3 to TRBJ2-1; D is perhaps TRBD1 (6 bases). Between the trimmed V and J ends, which lost 5 bases and 3 bases, there was a span of 11 bases. This CDR3 contains 14 residues. Germline V CDR1 and CDR2: SGHTA, FQGTGA. The CDR3 bases are TGTGCCAGCAGCCCAGACAGGAGCTACAATGAGCAGTTCTTC. Amino acid sequence: CASSPDRSYNEQFF.

The chain links TRBV25-1 to TRBJ2-7; no clear D gene. The CDR3 length is 14 residues. CDR1 MGHDK and CDR2 SYGVNS come from the germline V gene. The ends were cut back, 0 bases at V and 3 bases at J, with 9 bases in the middle. This chain's CDR3 is CASSEYPPGYEQYF. CDR3 bases: TGTGCCAGCAGTGAATATCCCCCGGGCTACGAGCAGTACTTC.

V and J are TRBV15 and TRBJ1-5, with D possibly TRBD1 on 5 matching bases. The CDR3 contains 13 residues. Germline CDR1 and CDR2: LNHNV and YYDKDF (reference sequence). V lost 0 bases and J lost 5, with 5 bases in between. The CDR3 here is CATSREGDQPQHF. Here the CDR3 DNA reads TGTGCCACCAGCAGAGAAGGGGATCAGCCCCAGCATTTT.

This clone was picked up one time. The chain has TRBV5-1 and TRBJ2-3, with 11 nucleotides matching TRBD2. Germline CDR1 reads SGHRS; CDR2 reads YFSETQ. V lost 4 bases to trimming and J lost 0 bases; unmatched junction nucleotides: 4. This CDR3 has 16 residues. The CDR3 reads CASSIAGGTSTDTQYF. CDR3 nucleotide sequence: TGCGCCAGCAGCATAGCGGGAGGGACTAGCACAGATACGCAGTATTTT.

V gene TRBV9 combines with J gene TRBJ2-3; TRBD1 matches at 9 bases. This CDR3 has 14 amino acids. CDR1 and CDR2 (germline): SGDLS, YYNGEE. V was clipped by 7 bases and J by 2 bases; unmatched bases: 5. The CDR3 spells CASEGQGFTDTQYF. In DNA, the CDR3 is TGTGCCAGCGAGGGACAGGGTTTCACAGATACGCAGTATTTT.